This T cell receptor beta chain was profiled in a study of CD8+CD57+ T cells in acquired aplastic anemia. Background on the study: Healthy-donor CD4+ cells averaged around 10 million reads.

TCR beta VDJ and CDR3 profiling used genomic DNA as template. MiXCR, run by TCRdb on the reads, gives a single entry per CDR3 protein. Of approximately 380,000 distinct CDR3 sequences listed, about two thirds are singletons. This clonotype showed up just a few times. An end of the junction differs from the germline gene, which may be a read error. The CDR3 is made up of 15 amino acids. Germline V CDR1 and CDR2: SGHVS, FNYEAQ. V gene TRBV7-6 combines with J gene TRBJ2-1, with D unclear. The sample taken for sequencing was sorted CD4+, CD8+, or CD8+CD57+ T cells (not recorded which) from PBMCs. The source is a human donor in good health, serving as a control. The CDR3 nucleotides read TGTGCCAGCAGCTTAGCGCTGGACGGATACACTGAGCAGTTCTTC. Encoded protein: CASSLALDGYTEQFF.